This is a list of T cell receptor beta chains from one sample in a study of cytomegalovirus exposure and HLA in healthy donors. Generated by immunoSEQ multiplex PCR, the TCRdb table keeps only in-frame clones and is missing some. In the table there are a few hundred thousand clones, less than 80% of which are singletons. The sequencing input was PBMCs. These receptors were obtained from a girl aged 2 to 10 in good health and CMV-seronegative. Both conserved end residues are trimmed from each CDR3.

V gene: TRBV6-1; J gene: TRBJ2-3; CDR3 protein: ASSGIFGTSDADTQY
V gene: TRBV6-1; J gene: TRBJ2-1; CDR3 protein: ASSEARLAGTNEQF
V gene: TRBV19; J gene: TRBJ2-5; CDR3 protein: AGESGGLARVGETQY
V gene: TRBV28; J gene: TRBJ1-3; CDR3 protein: ASSLGQRLLSGNTIY
V gene: TRBV12-5; J gene: TRBJ2-7; CDR3 protein: ASGSPSGPGPYEQY
V gene: TRBV4-1; J gene: TRBJ1-1; CDR3 protein: ASSSAGGYWGNTEAF
V gene: TRBV27; J gene: TRBJ1-4; CDR3 protein: ASSLGRDEKLF
V gene: TRBV27; J gene: TRBJ2-1; CDR3 protein: ASSPNYNEQF
V gene: TRBV5-1; J gene: TRBJ2-1; CDR3 protein: ASSLQTGGREQF
V gene: TRBV6-6; J gene: TRBJ2-7; CDR3 protein: ASSYGRDILGEQY
V gene: TRBV6-4; J gene: TRBJ1-5; CDR3 protein: ASSGKTGTDVYQPQH
V gene: TRBV5-1; J gene: TRBJ2-1; CDR3 protein: ASSLEGTSGGREF
V gene: TRBV7-9; J gene: TRBJ2-5; CDR3 protein: ASSFLTGETQY
V gene: TRBV7-9; J gene: TRBJ2-7; CDR3 protein: AGGGREKGQY
V gene: TRBV7-8; J gene: TRBJ1-4; CDR3 protein: ASSLRTGNEKLF
V gene: TRBV7-2; J gene: TRBJ2-1; CDR3 protein: ASSLVTNYNEQF
V gene: TRBV27; J gene: TRBJ2-3; CDR3 protein: ASSSAVGGTTDTQY
V gene: TRBV5-5; J gene: TRBJ2-7; CDR3 protein: ASSFASGNYEQY
V gene: TRBV5-1; J gene: TRBJ2-5; CDR3 protein: ASSLEGGETQY
V gene: TRBV5-1; J gene: TRBJ2-7; CDR3 protein: ASSSAGTGSYEQY
V gene: TRBV6-6; J gene: TRBJ1-4; CDR3 protein: ASSWGGRDEKLF
V gene: TRBV6-5; J gene: TRBJ2-5; CDR3 protein: ASSFNRETQY
V gene: TRBV7-2; J gene: TRBJ1-3; CDR3 protein: ASSLAEQHSGNTIY
V gene: TRBV9; J gene: TRBJ1-2; CDR3 protein: ASSRDANYGYT
V gene: TRBV5-1; J gene: TRBJ1-2; CDR3 protein: ASSLADRGGLDGYT
V gene: TRBV7-2; J gene: TRBJ1-1; CDR3 protein: ASSLISGGFPTEAF
V gene: TRBV19; J gene: TRBJ1-2; CDR3 protein: ASTPPGVSYGYT
V gene: TRBV6-4; J gene: TRBJ1-2; CDR3 protein: ASSDGETNGYT
V gene: TRBV20-1; J gene: TRBJ2-3; CDR3 protein: SARLYSQY
V gene: TRBV7-9; J gene: TRBJ2-7; CDR3 protein: ASSLVGRGSYEQY
V gene: TRBV29-1; J gene: TRBJ2-1; CDR3 protein: SVTLGGHYNEQF
V gene: TRBV19; J gene: TRBJ2-1; CDR3 protein: ASSISAGDYNEQF
V gene: TRBV6-5; J gene: TRBJ1-3; CDR3 protein: ASSFRGTSGNTIY
V gene: TRBV10-3; J gene: TRBJ2-1; CDR3 protein: AISETSGVKYEQF
V gene: TRBV25-1; J gene: TRBJ2-2; CDR3 protein: ASQTGSNAGELF
V gene: TRBV25-1; J gene: TRBJ2-2; CDR3 protein: ASSPGSGTGATGELF
V gene: TRBV19; J gene: TRBJ2-2; CDR3 protein: ASSRDRGTGELF
V gene: TRBV18; J gene: TRBJ2-3; CDR3 protein: ASSPSGTDTQY
V gene: TRBV5-1; J gene: TRBJ1-3; CDR3 protein: ASSLPGQGKLGNTIY
V gene: TRBV11-3; J gene: TRBJ1-5; CDR3 protein: ASSLTGGGQPQH
V gene: TRBV5-1; J gene: TRBJ2-1; CDR3 protein: ASSLAEDNEQF